These 15 T cell receptor beta chains originate from one sample sequenced in a study of cytomegalovirus exposure and HLA in healthy donors. PCR employed 60 Vbeta and 13 Jbeta primers. The protocol was immunoSEQ multiplex PCR, while the TCRdb copy is restricted to in-frame clones and leaves out a portion. The table shows about 110,000 clones, with 74% occurring only once. Sequencing used PBMCs. The receptor source for this set is a man aged 50 to 60 in good health and CMV-seropositive.

The V gene is TRBV28, the J gene TRBJ1-1; no definite D call. With 4 bases removed from V and 7 bases from J, the gap between germline ends came to 10 bases. CDR1 is MDHEN and CDR2 is SYDVKM in the germline V gene. This CDR3 comprises 12 residues. Written as DNA, the CDR3 is TGTGCCAGCAGTTCCTCCTACAGTGAAGCTTTCTTT. Its translation is CASSSSYSEAFF.

The J gene is TRBJ2-2, the V gene TRBV7-6; D is possibly TRBD1 (6 bases). CDR1 is SGHVS and CDR2 is FNYEAQ in the germline V gene. With 3 bases removed from V and 6 bases from J, the gap between germline ends came to 8 bases. The CDR3 spans 13 residues. CDR3 residues: CASSFTGPGELFF. The CDR3 nucleotides are TGTGCCAGCAGCTTCACAGGGCCCGGGGAGCTGTTTTTT.

The chain joins TRBV5-4 to TRBJ2-3; weak D call: TRBD2 (5 bases). The CDR3 is 14 residues long. V shed 0 bases and J shed 10 bases, with 15 bases lying between them. Germline assignment: CDR1 SGHNT and CDR2 YYREEE (reference sequence). The CDR3: CASSLVGLQDPQYF. CDR3 sequence (DNA): TGTGCCAGCAGCTTGGTAGGACTTCAGGACCCGCAGTATTTT.

V gene TRBV19 combines with J gene TRBJ2-2, with 8 positions matching TRBD2. This CDR3 has 13 residues. In germline, CDR1 is LNHDA, CDR2 SQIVND (reference sequence). V dropped 7 bases and J dropped 6; count of bases not matched to a gene: 4. CDR3 amino acids: CASNSAGAGELFF. CDR3 sequence (DNA): TGTGCCAGTAACTCAGCGGGGGCCGGGGAGCTGTTTTTT.

The count of this clone is one. The CDR3 DNA reads TGTGCCAGTAGTATGGTCAGGCGACACTATGGCTACACCTTC. Protein: CASSMVRRHYGYTF. The genes are TRBV19 and TRBJ1-2, with D hard to call. CDR1 and CDR2 (germline): LNHDA, SQIVND (reference sequence). The germline V and J ends were trimmed by 3 bases and 3 bases, with 11 bases remaining between them. This CDR3 comprises 14 residues. The variable domain in full, completed from reference TRBV19 and TRBJ1-2, reads DGGITQSPKYLFRKEGQNVTLSCEQNLNHDAMYWYRQDPGQGLRLIYYSQIVNDFQKGDIAEGYSVSREKKESFPLTVTSAQKNPTAFYLCASSMVRRHYGYTFGSGTRLTVV.

The V call is TRBV19, the J call TRBJ1-5; TRBD1 matches 11 bases. CDR1 and CDR2 (germline): LNHDA, SQIVND (reference sequence). J gave up 4 bases and V 7 bases, and 6 bases lay outside the gene matches. The CDR3 sequence is 15 residues long. The CDR3 DNA follows: TGTGCCAGTACCGGGACAGGGGGATGGAATCAGCCCCAGCATTTT. Protein sequence: CASTGTGGWNQPQHF.

The gene calls are TRBV19 and TRBJ2-7; the D gene is possibly TRBD1 (5 bases). Germline loops: CDR1 LNHDA, CDR2 SQIVND (reference sequence). The CDR3 loop spans 14 amino acids. V was pared by 8 bases and J by 0 bases, with 14 bases between. Here the CDR3 reads CASRKTASSYEQYF. Here the CDR3 DNA reads TGTGCCAGTCGAAAGACAGCAAGCTCCTACGAGCAGTACTTC.

This clone was counted a few times. This sequence joins TRBV6-5 and TRBJ2-5; 7 bases line up with TRBD1. The germline V gene encodes CDR1 MNHEY and CDR2 SVGAGI. Germline trimming cut 6 bases from V and 2 bases from J; bases unmatched to any gene: 6. The CDR3 is made up of 14 amino acids. DNA of the CDR3: TGTGCCAGCAGCTCGGACAGGAATCAAGAGACCCAGTACTTC. Its translation is CASSSDRNQETQYF.

The rearrangement joins TRBV30 to TRBJ1-1; the match to TRBD1 covers 10 bases. The CDR3 contains 20 residues. Germline trimming cut 0 bases from V and 0 bases from J; bases unmatched to any gene: 16. Germline V gives CDR1 GTSNPN, CDR2 SVGIG (reference sequence). This CDR3 is CAWSVWTGGSWLRMNTEAFF. The CDR3 coding sequence is TGTGCCTGGAGTGTCTGGACAGGGGGAAGTTGGTTACGAATGAACACTGAAGCTTTCTTT.

This clone has a handful of counts. The chain employs TRBV19 and TRBJ2-7, with a weak D call TRBD1 (6 bases). Germline-derived CDR1 and CDR2 are LNHDA and SQIVND (reference sequence). Trimming took off 1 base at V and 6 bases at J, with 10 bases between the two ends. The CDR3 is made up of 13 amino acids. The CDR3 sequence is CASSIGQAGEQYF. The CDR3 nucleotides are TGTGCCAGTAGTATAGGACAGGCGGGCGAGCAGTACTTC.

The chain links TRBV19 to TRBJ1-5, with D perhaps matching TRBD1 (5 bases). Germline CDR1 is LNHDA and CDR2 is SQIVND (reference sequence). The CDR3 length is 13 residues. V shed 7 bases and J shed 5 bases, with 12 bases lying between them. CDR3 in amino acids: CASKNRRDQPQHF. DNA of the CDR3: TGTGCCAGTAAGAACAGGCGCGATCAGCCCCAGCATTTT.

The rearrangement joins TRBV7-2 to TRBJ2-2, with D possibly being TRBD2 (6 bases). The V end lost 1 base, the J end lost 5 bases, and 14 bases lay between the germline ends. Germline V gives CDR1 SGHTA, CDR2 FQGNSA. The CDR3 contains 16 residues. The CDR3 spells CASSLGRVDSTGELFF. The CDR3 nucleotides are TGTGCCAGCAGCTTAGGGAGGGTGGATTCAACCGGGGAGCTGTTTTTT.

The chain joins TRBV11-1 to TRBJ2-2; possibly TRBD2 for D (7 bases). In germline, CDR1 is SGHAT, CDR2 FQDESV (reference sequence). Deletions cut 5 bases from V and 2 bases from J, with 15 bases between. The CDR3 extends over 16 amino acids. The CDR3 region has the DNA TGTGCCAGCAGCGGGGGCGGGAGAAGTAACACCGGGGAGCTGTTTTTT. It encodes CASSGGGRSNTGELFF. The full variable domain, rest sourced from reference TRBV11-1 and TRBJ2-2, is EAEVAQSPRYKITEKSQAVAFWCDPISGHATLYWYRQILGQGPELLVQFQDESVVDDSQLPKDRFSAERLKGVDSTLKIQPAELGDSAMYLCASSGGGRSNTGELFFGEGSRLTVL.

The V and J genes are TRBV10-3 and TRBJ2-2; the D gene is possibly TRBD1 (5 bases). V gave up 4 bases and J gave up 2 bases, with 17 bases separating them. The germline V gene encodes CDR1 ENHRY and CDR2 SYGVKD. The CDR3 loop spans 17 amino acids. The CDR3 here is CAISGSNRSANTGELFF. CDR3 coding DNA: TGTGCCATCAGTGGAAGTAACAGGTCTGCAAACACCGGGGAGCTGTTTTTT.

CDR3 region: CASSPSPSGGELFF. The CDR3 nucleotides are TGCGCCAGCAGCCCAAGCCCTAGCGGCGGGGAGCTGTTTTTT. The rearrangement links TRBV5-1 to TRBJ2-2; 7 nucleotides agree with TRBD2. V lost 4 bases, J lost 7 bases, and 7 bases stayed unmatched. The length of the CDR3 is 14 residues. Germline assignment: CDR1 SGHRS and CDR2 YFSETQ.